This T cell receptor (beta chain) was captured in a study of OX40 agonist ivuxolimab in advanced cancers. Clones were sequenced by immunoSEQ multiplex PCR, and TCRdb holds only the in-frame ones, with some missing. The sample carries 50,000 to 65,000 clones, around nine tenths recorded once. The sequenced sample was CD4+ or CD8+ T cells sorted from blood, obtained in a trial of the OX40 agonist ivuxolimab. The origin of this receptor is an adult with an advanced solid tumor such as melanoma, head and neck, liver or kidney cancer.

The chain's CDR3 is CASSDTRGASYEQYF. In DNA form, the CDR3 reads TGTGCCAGCAGCGACACTAGGGGGGCCTCCTACGAGCAGTACTTC. The gene calls are TRBV7-6 and TRBJ2-7; D possibly matches TRBD1 or TRBD2 (6 bases each). The germline V and J ends were trimmed by 5 bases and 0 bases, with 14 bases remaining between them. CDR1 is SGHVS and CDR2 is FNYEAQ in the germline V gene. The CDR3 has 15 residues. Drawing the rest from reference TRBV7-6 and TRBJ2-7, the complete variable domain is GAGVSQSPRYKVTKRGQDVALRCDPISGHVSLYWYRQALGQGPEFLTYFNYEAQQDKSGLPNDRFSAERPEGSISTLTIQRTEQRDSAMYRCASSDTRGASYEQYFGPGTRLTVT.